These 27 T cell receptor beta chains were all obtained from the same sample, sequenced in a study of identical twins. TCRdb redid the calling of the 5' RACE reads with MiXCR, one entry per CDR3 protein. The table has 600,000 to 850,000 distinct CDR3 sequences, 15% to 20% seen once; the top ten hold roughly 14%. Another study also made use of these data, one on T cells expressing NK-cell markers.

Material for sequencing was PBMCs. Receptors were obtained from a woman under 30 in good health.

This clonotype was recorded at least ten times. This chain connects TRBV29-1 to TRBJ2-1, with D perhaps matching TRBD2 (6 bases). The V gene lost 0 bases and the J gene lost 6 bases, with 15 bases spanning the gap. The CDR3 is made up of 15 amino acids. CDR1 is SQVTM and CDR2 is ANQGSEA in the germline V gene. The CDR3 reads CSVEDRGLGGNEQFF. Written as DNA, the CDR3 is TGCAGCGTTGAAGATCGCGGACTGGGGGGCAATGAGCAGTTCTTC.

This clonotype appeared many times. V gene TRBV7-2 combines with J gene TRBJ2-1, with 7 nucleotides matching TRBD2. Trimming took 2 bases from V and 1 from J; bases not matched to a gene: 2. Germline assignment: CDR1 SGHTA and CDR2 FQGNSA. CDR3 size: 15 residues. CDR3 DNA: TGTGCCAGCAGCTTACTGGGGGGGTCCTACAATGAGCAGTTCTTC. Translation gives CASSLLGGSYNEQFF.

This clonotype was found a few times. The chain recombines TRBV30 with TRBJ2-3; 12 nucleotides line up with TRBD1. The CDR3 contains 15 residues. Looked up from germline, CDR1 is GTSNPN and CDR2 is SVGIG (reference sequence). V shed 0 bases, J shed 5 bases, and the junction held 3 bases outside the gene matches. In DNA, the CDR3 is TGTGCCTGGAGTGTAGGGACAGGGGGCATAGATACGCAGTATTTT. Encoded protein: CAWSVGTGGIDTQYF. Full variable domain (outside the CDR3, taken from reference TRBV30 and TRBJ2-3): SQTIHQWPATLVQPVGSPLSLECTVEGTSNPNLYWYRQAAGRGLQLLFYSVGIGQISSEVPQNLSASRPQDRQFILSSKKLLLSDSGFYLCAWSVGTGGIDTQYFGPGTRLTVL.

This chain joins TRBV5-1 and TRBJ2-7; 8 nucleotides match TRBD1. The length of the CDR3 is 13 residues. The germline gives CDR1 SGHRS, CDR2 YFSETQ. V was pared by 5 bases and J by 5 bases, with 6 bases of the junction left unmatched. In DNA, the CDR3 is TGCGCCAGCAGTCCGGACAGGGTCGACGAGCAGTACTTC. Its protein product is CASSPDRVDEQYF.

This chain links TRBV20-1 with TRBJ2-1, with 10 bases identical to TRBD2. CDR1 and CDR2 from the germline V gene are DFQATT and SNEGSKA (reference sequence). V shed 6 bases and J 8 bases; nucleotides not matched to a gene: 13. The CDR3 totals 15 residues. CDR3 sequence: CSAQTGTSVLHEQFF. The DNA of the CDR3 is TGCAGTGCCCAGACGGGGACTAGCGTTCTCCATGAGCAGTTCTTC.

This rearrangement joins TRBV7-9 to TRBJ2-7; 7 bases are a match to TRBD1. The CDR3 contains 13 residues. Germline V gene data show CDR1 as SEHNR and CDR2 as FQNEAQ (reference sequence). V dropped 1 base and J dropped 7; count of bases not matched to a gene: 4. The CDR3 protein is CASSLGVRGEQYF. The CDR3 DNA reads TGTGCCAGCAGCTTAGGGGTCAGGGGGGAGCAGTACTTC.

This chain uses TRBV7-3 with TRBJ2-3, with D maybe TRBD2 (5 bases). The ends were cut back, 2 bases at V and 4 bases at J, with 7 bases in the middle. The CDR3 sequence is 13 residues long. Germline V lookup: CDR1 SGHTA, CDR2 FQGTGA. In DNA form, the CDR3 reads TGTGCCAGCAGCTTAGAAGCGGCAGATACGCAGTATTTT. Encoded protein: CASSLEAADTQYF.

A few counts support this clonotype. The CDR3 bases are TGTGCCAGCAGTTACGTCACTACGGTCGGGGAGCTGTTTTTT. Protein sequence: CASSYVTTVGELFF. The genes are TRBV6-5 and TRBJ2-2; D is ambiguous. The germline V gene encodes CDR1 MNHEY and CDR2 SVGAGI. The CDR3 spans 14 residues. The V end lost 2 bases, the J end lost 7 bases, and 11 bases lay between the germline ends.

The gene calls are TRBV20-1 and TRBJ2-5; 12 bases are shared with TRBD2. The germline CDR1 and CDR2 sequences are DFQATT and SNEGSKA (reference sequence). Trimming at V came to 1 base and at J to 4 bases, leaving 13 bases not matched to a gene. The CDR3 loop spans 18 amino acids. This chain's CDR3 is CSARALLAGGGTRETQYF. The CDR3 DNA sequence: TGCAGTGCTAGAGCCTTACTAGCGGGGGGCGGGACAAGAGAGACCCAGTACTTC.

The rearrangement joins TRBV29-1 to TRBJ2-1; the D is unclear. The germline CDR1 and CDR2 sequences are SQVTM and ANQGSEA. Trimming took 7 bases from V and 7 from J, leaving 8 bases between them. This CDR3 is built from 10 residues. CDR3 in DNA: TGCAGCGCAGACCTTAATGAGCAGTTCTTC. It translates to CSADLNEQFF.

The chain employs TRBV7-2 and TRBJ1-1; TRBD1 might be the D (6 bases). This CDR3 is 15 amino acids long. V was shortened by 4 bases and J by 6 bases, with 18 bases between the two germline ends. From germline, CDR1 is SGHTA and CDR2 FQGNSA. CDR3 amino acids: CASSYPGGATAEAFF. The CDR3 coding sequence is TGTGCCAGCAGCTACCCGGGGGGCGCGACCGCTGAAGCTTTCTTT.

This clonotype was seen more than once but under ten times. In DNA form, the CDR3 reads TGCAGTGCTAGAGGGGCTACAGGGATCCGAGAGACCCAGTACTTC. Translating gives CSARGATGIRETQYF. V usage is TRBV20-1 and J usage is TRBJ2-5; D might be TRBD1 (6 bases). The CDR3 is made up of 15 amino acids. V gave up 1 base and J gave up 4 bases, with 16 bases separating them. The germline CDR1 and CDR2 sequences are DFQATT and SNEGSKA (reference sequence).

The sample holds a few counts of this clonotype. This sequence joins TRBV25-1 and TRBJ1-6; maybe TRBD1 (5 bases). The germline V gene encodes CDR1 MGHDK and CDR2 SYGVNS. This CDR3 region has 14 residues. Trimming took off 4 bases at V and 10 bases at J, with 14 bases between the two ends. The CDR3 sequence: CASSVLRAGSPLHF. The CDR3 DNA is TGTGCCAGCAGTGTCCTAAGGGCAGGGTCACCCCTCCACTTT.

The J gene is TRBJ1-1, the V gene TRBV2; D is possibly TRBD1 (6 bases). Trimming took 10 bases from V and 3 from J, leaving 15 bases between them. From germline, CDR1 is SNHLY and CDR2 FYNNEI. The CDR3 length is 13 residues. The CDR3 is CATYRDKYTEAFF. In DNA, the CDR3 is TGTGCCACCTACAGGGATAAGTACACTGAAGCTTTCTTT.

CDR3 sequence (DNA): TGCGCCAGCAGAAGGGGGGGAGATACAGATACGCAGTATTTT. Amino acids: CASRRGGDTDTQYF. V usage is TRBV5-1 and J usage is TRBJ2-3, with D possibly being TRBD2 (7 bases). The germline CDR1 and CDR2 sequences are SGHRS and YFSETQ. Trimming took 5 bases from V and 3 from J, leaving 13 bases between them. The CDR3 runs to 14 residues. The full variable domain, with the rest looked up from reference TRBV5-1 and TRBJ2-3, is KAGVTQTPRYLIKTRGQQVTLSCSPISGHRSVSWYQQTPGQGLQFLFEYFSETQRNKGNFPGRFSGRQFSNSRSEMNVSTLELGDSALYLCASRRGGDTDTQYFGPGTRLTVL.

The rearrangement joins TRBV6-5 to TRBJ2-7; D is uncertain. Looked up from germline, CDR1 is MNHEY and CDR2 is SVGAGI. The CDR3 covers 14 residues. The V end lost 4 bases, the J end lost 0 bases, and 10 bases lay between the germline ends. CDR3 nucleotides: TGTGCCAGCAGTTCGACGGCGAGCTCCTACGAGCAGTACTTC. Translated, it gives CASSSTASSYEQYF.

This clonotype was seen many times. This chain connects TRBV12-3 or TRBV12-4 to TRBJ2-1; the D is unclear. Trimming shortened V by 4 bases and J by 11 bases, and 9 bases separated the two germline ends. This CDR3 region has 11 residues. Here the CDR3 DNA reads TGTGCCAGCAGTTCCACTCTAAAGCAGTTCTTC. It translates to CASSSTLKQFF.

The chain combines TRBV7-2 with TRBJ2-2; the match to TRBD1 covers 10 bases. The CDR3 spans 16 residues. Germline V CDR1 and CDR2: SGHTA, FQGNSA. The trim removed 4 bases at V and 2 bases at J, leaving 4 bases unmatched. Here the CDR3 DNA reads TGTGCCAGCAGCTGGGGACAGGGGCTAAACACCGGGGAGCTGTTTTTT. Translated, it gives CASSWGQGLNTGELFF. Full variable domain (rest looked up from reference TRBV7-2 and TRBJ2-2): GAGVSQSPSNKVTEKGKDVELRCDPISGHTALYWYRQSLGQGLEFLIYFQGNSAPDKSGLPSDRFSAERTGGSVSTLTIQRTQQEDSAVYLCASSWGQGLNTGELFFGEGSRLTVL.

This clonotype showed up just a few times. The V and J genes are TRBV6-1 and TRBJ1-6; the match to TRBD1 covers 7 bases. The CDR3 contains 17 residues. The V gene's germline CDR1 is MNHNS and CDR2 SASEGT. After removal of 6 bases from V and 2 bases from J, the junction contained 10 bases not matched to a gene. The CDR3 reads CASSWKGDSTYNSPLHF. The CDR3 nucleotides are TGTGCCAGCAGCTGGAAGGGGGACAGTACCTATAATTCACCCCTCCACTTT.

In this sample, this clonotype turned up a few times. The rearrangement joins TRBV27 to TRBJ2-1, with 8 bases fitting TRBD1. V lost 3 bases and J lost 3; bases outside the gene matches: 4. Germline CDR1 and CDR2: MNHEY and SMNVEV (reference sequence). This CDR3 has 15 amino acids. DNA for the CDR3: TGTGCCAGCAGTTTGGGGACAGGCATCTACAATGAGCAGTTCTTC. Residues: CASSLGTGIYNEQFF.

This chain connects TRBV15 to TRBJ2-5; D remains ambiguous. CDR1 and CDR2 (germline): LNHNV, YYDKDF (reference sequence). The V end was cut by 2 bases, the J end by 5 bases, with 6 bases between. The CDR3 totals 12 residues. CDR3 nucleotides: TGTGCCACCAGCAGACAGAAGGAGACCCAGTACTTC. It translates to CATSRQKETQYF.

In its sample, this clonotype was seen a few times. The V and J genes are TRBV7-2 and TRBJ2-3; TRBD2 is a possible D gene (6 bases). Germline values: CDR1 SGHTA, CDR2 FQGNSA. The CDR3 totals 14 residues. Trimming removed 5 bases at V and 2 bases at J, with 11 bases between. In DNA form, the CDR3 reads TGTGCCAGCAGCCACCGGCGGGACACAGATACGCAGTATTTT. Residues: CASSHRRDTDTQYF.

The chain recombines TRBV7-9 with TRBJ2-5; a weak D match, TRBD1 (6 bases). Germline lookup yields CDR1 SEHNR and CDR2 FQNEAQ (reference sequence). With 1 base removed from V and 5 bases from J, the gap between germline ends came to 14 bases. CDR3 length: 15 amino acids. The CDR3: CASSLGGHLGETQYF. The CDR3 DNA is TGTGCCAGCAGCTTAGGGGGACATCTCGGGGAGACCCAGTACTTC.

This clonotype was counted only a few times. This sequence joins TRBV10-2 and TRBJ1-3; the D is unclear. The CDR3 spans 15 residues. Trimming removed 8 bases at V and 2 bases at J, with 16 bases between. CDR1 and CDR2 (germline): WSHSY, SAAADI. CDR3 coding DNA: TGCGCCAGCGTGAAAGGCGTTTCGCCTGGAAACACCATATATTTT. It encodes CASVKGVSPGNTIYF.

J is TRBJ2-1 and V is TRBV7-2; the D call may be TRBD1 or TRBD2 (5 bases each). CDR3 length equals 17 residues. Deletions cut 0 bases from V and 10 bases from J, with 22 bases between. CDR1 SGHTA and CDR2 FQGNSA come from the germline V gene. The DNA for the CDR3 is TGTGCCAGCAGCTTAGCGCTCGTGAGGCGGCTAGCAGGGGAGCAGTTCTTC. Translating it yields CASSLALVRRLAGEQFF.

This clonotype was counted only a few times. This chain uses TRBV5-1 with TRBJ1-1; D may be TRBD1 (5 bases). Trimming cost V 3 bases and J 0 bases, with 12 bases left between them. CDR3 length equals 15 residues. Germline V lookup: CDR1 SGHRS, CDR2 YFSETQ. CDR3: CASSSLGEMNTEAFF. CDR3 DNA sequence: TGCGCCAGCAGCTCCCTGGGGGAGATGAACACTGAAGCTTTCTTT. Complete variable domain (other parts from reference TRBV5-1 and TRBJ1-1): KAGVTQTPRYLIKTRGQQVTLSCSPISGHRSVSWYQQTPGQGLQFLFEYFSETQRNKGNFPGRFSGRQFSNSRSEMNVSTLELGDSALYLCASSSLGEMNTEAFFGQGTRLTVV.

The rearrangement uses TRBV5-1 and TRBJ2-1, with 7 bases matching TRBD2. The CDR3 extends over 15 amino acids. Trimming took 1 base from V and 4 from J; bases not matched to a gene: 5. CDR1 is SGHRS, CDR2 YFSETQ, per germline. This CDR3 is CASSLNAGVYNEQFF. Written as DNA, the CDR3 is TGCGCCAGCAGCTTGAACGCGGGGGTTTACAATGAGCAGTTCTTC.